The rows below give T cell receptor beta chains drawn from one sample of a study of T cells in Graves' hyperthyroidism and ophthalmopathy. TCRdb itself ran the multiplex PCR reads through MiXCR, one entry per CDR3 protein. The table records roughly 100,000 distinct CDR3 sequences, about 50% of them present only once. The sample comprised blood. All receptors derive from a man aged 35-49 years with Graves' hyperthyroidism. The CDR3 runs from the conserved cysteine through the conserved F or W. The D gene is left open where the match is weak. The size entry is marked missing in some rows and otherwise reads once, few, many or a size class.

abundance | j_gene | d_gene | v_gene | CDR3nt | CDR3aa
NA | TRBJ2-3 | TRBD2 | TRBV5-1 | TGCGCCAGCAGCTTGGGCGGACTAGCGGGCCGGGATACGCAGTATTTT | CASSLGGLAGRDTQYF
NA | TRBJ2-5 | NA | TRBV7-2 | TGTGCCAGCAGCTCGCAGGTTCCCGAGACCCAGTACTTC | CASSSQVPETQYF
NA | TRBJ1-2 | TRBD1 | TRBV27 | TGTGCCAGCAGTCCGGACAGGGGGCTTGGCTACACCTTC | CASSPDRGLGYTF
NA | TRBJ2-6 | NA | TRBV15 | TGTGGCACCAGCAGAGATCGGAGCTCTGGGGTCAATGTCCTAACTTTC | CGTSRDRSSGVNVLTF
few | TRBJ1-5 | NA | TRBV2 | TGTGCCAGCAGCCAAGATTTGGGTGGGGGTCAGCCCCAGCATTTT | CASSQDLGGGQPQHF
NA | TRBJ2-6 | NA | TRBV19 | TGTGCCAGTACCGCCCTGACTTTC | CASTALTF
many | TRBJ2-7 | TRBD2 | TRBV20-1 | TGCAGTGCTAGGTCTAGCGGGTCAAAGTACGAGCAGTACTTC | CSARSSGSKYEQYF
once | TRBJ1-3 | NA | TRBV10-3 | TGTGCCATCAGTGAGCCGGGCCCCTCTGGAAACACCATATATTTT | CAISEPGPSGNTIYF
NA | TRBJ2-5 | NA | TRBV7-2 | TGTGCCAGCAGCCCTGCCAGGGTAGAGACCCAGTACTTC | CASSPARVETQYF
few | TRBJ2-2 | NA | TRBV15 | NA | CATSRDRSSGANVLTFGAGGELFF
many | TRBJ2-7 | NA | TRBV5-1 | TGCGCCAGCAGCTTGGCGGCAGGGTACGAGCAGTACTTC | CASSLAAGYEQYF
many | TRBJ2-1 | TRBD2 | TRBV19 | TGTGCCAGTAGTATTAGCGGGAGGACATACAATGAGCAGTTCTTC | CASSISGRTYNEQFF
many | TRBJ1-1 | TRBD1 | TRBV20-1 | TGCGGTGCTCCCCGACAGGGGACGAACACTGAAGCTTTCTTT | CGAPRQGTNTEAFF
many | TRBJ2-3 | NA | TRBV7-6 | TGTGCCAGCAGCTCTACACCCCCCGATACGCAGTATTTT | CASSSTPPDTQYF
once | TRBJ1-1 | TRBD1 | TRBV20-1 | TGCAGTGCTAGACCCCGCCGGACAGGGTTGGGGACTGAAGCTTTCTTT | CSARPRRTGLGTEAFF
many | TRBJ2-1 | TRBD2 | TRBV20-1 | TGCAGCCTCTCGAGGGCGGGAGGAGTGAAGGAGCAGTTCTTC | CSLSRAGGVKEQFF
many | TRBJ2-7 | TRBD2 | TRBV7-9 | TGTGCCAGCAGCTATAGACTAGCGGCCGAGCAGTACTTC | CASSYRLAAEQYF
NA | TRBJ1-2 | NA | TRBV24-1 | TGTGCCACCAGTGATTTTTGGGGTTCGGAGGGCTACACCTTC | CATSDFWGSEGYTF
many | TRBJ1-5 | NA | TRBV11-2 | TGTGCCAGCAGCTTGAGTCGGGCTAGCAATCAGCCCCAGCATTTT | CASSLSRASNQPQHF
NA | TRBJ2-3 | NA | TRBV3-1 | TGTGCCAGCAGCCCCCACGTCAGGGTAGGGACCACAGATACGCAGGATTTT | CASSPHVRVGTTDTQDF
few | TRBJ1-5 | NA | TRBV3-1 | TGTGCCAGCAGCCAAGAAGGAGGGGTCAGTCAGCCCCAGCATTTT | CASSQEGGVSQPQHF
many | TRBJ2-7 | NA | TRBV20-1 | TGCAGTGTGGGGGCCTCACCCTACGAGCAGTACTTC | CSVGASPYEQYF
many | TRBJ2-1 | NA | TRBV5-4 | TGTGCCAGCAGCTTCAATCGGCGGGAAAACGTGAACAATGAGCAGTTCTTC | CASSFNRRENVNNEQFF
NA | TRBJ1-5 | NA | TRBV29-1 | TGCAGCGTTGAAGTAGCGGGGACAAATCAGCCCCAGCATTTT | CSVEVAGTNQPQHF
once | TRBJ2-1 | NA | TRBV20-1 | TGCAGTGCCGCGTACGTACTAGGAAATGAGCAGTTCTTC | CSAAYVLGNEQFF
many | TRBJ2-2 | NA | TRBV20-1 | TGCAGTGCTGCCCGCGGGGTGACCGGGGAGCTGTTTTTT | CSAARGVTGELFF
once | TRBJ2-3 | NA | TRBV7-2 | TGTGCCAGCAGCTTAGCCAGTGCCGGCACGTACAATGAGCAGTATTTT | CASSLASAGTYNEQYF
NA | TRBJ1-6 | NA | TRBV6-4 | TGTGCCAGCAGGGAGGGGTCCTATAATTCACCCCTCCACTTT | CASREGSYNSPLHF
once | TRBJ2-7 | NA | TRBV10-3 | TGTGCCATCAGTGGGGCCACCTACGAGCAGTACTTC | CAISGATYEQYF
NA | TRBJ2-3 | NA | TRBV10-2 | TGTGCCAGCTCACGAACGGGGCGCCCCACAGATACGCAGTATTTT | CASSRTGRPTDTQYF
many | TRBJ1-1 | NA | TRBV2 | TGTGCCAGCGGAAGCGGCACTGAAGCTTTCTTT | CASGSGTEAFF
NA | TRBJ1-5 | NA | TRBV7-9 | TGTGCCAGCAGCTTATCCCCCGGGGGCAATCAGCCCCAGCATTTT | CASSLSPGGNQPQHF
many | TRBJ1-1 | NA | TRBV13 | TGTGCCAGCAGCCTATTGGGTGCGGGGCCGGAGGGAGCTTTCTTT | CASSLLGAGPEGAFF